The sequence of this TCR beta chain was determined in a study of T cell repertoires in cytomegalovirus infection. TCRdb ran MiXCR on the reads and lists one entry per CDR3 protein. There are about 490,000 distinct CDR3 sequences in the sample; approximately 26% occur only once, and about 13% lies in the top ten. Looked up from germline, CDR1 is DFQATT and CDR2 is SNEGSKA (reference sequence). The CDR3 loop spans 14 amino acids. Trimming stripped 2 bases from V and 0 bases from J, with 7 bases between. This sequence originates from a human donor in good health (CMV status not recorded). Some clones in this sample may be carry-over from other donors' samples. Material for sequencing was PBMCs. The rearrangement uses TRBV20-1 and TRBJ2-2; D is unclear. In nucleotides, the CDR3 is TGCAGTGCTAGACGCATCGCGAACACCGGGGAGCTGTTTTTT. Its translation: CSARRIANTGELFF.